Below are 11 T cell receptor beta chains sequenced from a single sample in a study of cytomegalovirus exposure and HLA in healthy donors. Vbeta (60) and Jbeta (13) primers were used in the PCR. Libraries were prepared by immunoSEQ multiplex PCR; TCRdb keeps only in-frame clonotypes and omits some of them. The sample gives about 120,000 clones, over 70% of which show up once; more than 1% is in the top ten. Sequencing was done on a sample of PBMCs. Every receptor here comes from a female donor in good health and CMV-seronegative.

The V and J genes are TRBV29-1 and TRBJ2-2; possible D gene TRBD1, 5 bases. The CDR3 length is 12 residues. Trimming left V 5 bases short and J 2 bases short, with 6 bases between. The germline CDR1 and CDR2 sequences are SQVTM and ANQGSEA. The CDR3 region has the DNA TGCAGCGTTCAGGGAAACACCGGGGAGCTGTTTTTT. Translating it yields CSVQGNTGELFF.

Remarks on this clone: Other nucleotide sequences from this sample produce the same CDR3. The rearrangement links TRBV5-4 to TRBJ2-1; 10 nucleotides match TRBD2. The CDR3 has 18 residues. CDR1 SGHNT and CDR2 YYREEE come from the germline V gene (reference sequence). V gave up 2 bases and J gave up 1 base; unmatched junction bases: 9. The CDR3 here is CASSFPIPTSGSYNEQFF. CDR3 coding DNA: TGTGCCAGCAGCTTTCCCATTCCGACTAGCGGGTCCTACAATGAGCAGTTCTTC.

Notes on this clone: The sample holds other DNA sequences that translate to the same CDR3. The chain employs TRBV5-3 and TRBJ1-3, with D perhaps matching TRBD1 (6 bases). TRBV5-3 carries the ORF label, with uncertain function. V was cut by 2 bases and J by 3 bases, with 12 bases left in between. The CDR3 is 15 residues long. The CDR3 reads CARSFQGSDGNTIYF. CDR3 coding DNA: TGTGCCAGAAGCTTTCAGGGGTCGGATGGAAACACCATATATTTT.

This clone showed up just a few times. The J gene is TRBJ1-1, the V gene TRBV7-3; D possibly corresponds to TRBD1 (5 bases). The germline V gene has CDR1 SGHTA and CDR2 FQGTGA. The V end lost 2 bases, the J end lost 1 base, and 8 bases lay between the germline ends. The CDR3 sequence is 14 residues long. CDR3 amino acids: CASSLQGSNTEAFF. As DNA, the CDR3 is TGTGCCAGCAGCTTACAGGGTTCGAACACTGAAGCTTTCTTT. The whole variable domain, remainder taken from reference TRBV7-3 and TRBJ1-1, is GAGVSQTPSNKVTEKGKYVELRCDPISGHTALYWYRQSLGQGPEFLIYFQGTGAADDSGLPNDRFFAVRPEGSVSTLKIQRTERGDSAVYLCASSLQGSNTEAFFGQGTRLTVV.

This clone showed up just a few times. The chain recombines TRBV30 with TRBJ1-6; tentative D call: TRBD1 (6 bases). Trimming took off 1 base at V and 13 bases at J, with 14 bases between the two ends. This CDR3 has 13 residues. Looked up from germline, CDR1 is GTSNPN and CDR2 is SVGIG (reference sequence). As DNA, the CDR3 is TGTGCCTGGAGTGACACAGGACAGCTTCCCCTCCACTTT. Residues: CAWSDTGQLPLHF.

This clone appeared a single time. The J gene is TRBJ2-7, the V gene TRBV18, with 9 positions matching TRBD1. Germline V gives CDR1 KGHSH, CDR2 LQKENI. This CDR3 is built from 13 residues. V shed 5 bases, J shed 3 bases, and the junction held 2 bases outside the gene matches. DNA for the CDR3: TGTGCCAGCTCATCGGACAGGGGCTACGAGCAGTACTTC. It specifies CASSSDRGYEQYF.

This chain connects TRBV28 to TRBJ1-3; D is possibly TRBD1 (6 bases). CDR1 and CDR2 from the germline V gene are MDHEN and SYDVKM. The CDR3 contains 15 residues. Trimming left V 6 bases short and J 0 bases short, with 12 bases between. The CDR3 DNA is TGTGCCAGCAGCCGGACAGCTTACTCTGGAAACACCATATATTTT. Translated: CASSRTAYSGNTIYF.

This CDR3 is CASSFSASGAQFF. In nucleotides, the CDR3 is TGTGCCAGCAGCTTCAGTGCTAGCGGGGCTCAGTTCTTC. The chain has TRBV5-4 and TRBJ2-1; 9 nucleotides match TRBD2. CDR3 size: 13 residues. With 2 bases clipped from V and 13 bases from J, the junction kept 7 bases outside the gene matches. Germline loops: CDR1 SGHNT, CDR2 YYREEE (reference sequence).

V gene TRBV5-1 combines with J gene TRBJ2-7; unclear D gene. The germline CDR1 and CDR2 sequences are SGHRS and YFSETQ. The CDR3 covers 13 residues. Trimming took 0 bases from V and 3 from J, leaving 7 bases between them. The CDR3 DNA sequence: TGCGCCAGCAGCTTGGACACCTTCTACGAGCAGTACTTC. It is translated as CASSLDTFYEQYF.

The CDR3 coding sequence is TGTGCCAGCAGCCCGACAGGGGGTTACTCCTACGAGCAGTACTTC. This translates into CASSPTGGYSYEQYF. The chain joins TRBV5-5 to TRBJ2-7, with 9 bases matching TRBD1. Germline-derived CDR1 and CDR2 are SGHKS and YYEKEE (reference sequence). The CDR3 contains 15 residues. The V segment lost 4 bases and the J segment 0 bases; nucleotides outside the gene matches: 5.

V is TRBV30 and J is TRBJ1-4, with 9 positions matching TRBD1. Looked up from germline, CDR1 is GTSNPN and CDR2 is SVGIG (reference sequence). The CDR3 has 14 residues. V lost 5 bases, J lost 8 bases, and 9 bases stayed unmatched. CDR3 loop: CAWGQGFLLEKLFF. In DNA, the CDR3 is TGTGCCTGGGGACAGGGGTTTCTTTTGGAAAAACTGTTTTTT.